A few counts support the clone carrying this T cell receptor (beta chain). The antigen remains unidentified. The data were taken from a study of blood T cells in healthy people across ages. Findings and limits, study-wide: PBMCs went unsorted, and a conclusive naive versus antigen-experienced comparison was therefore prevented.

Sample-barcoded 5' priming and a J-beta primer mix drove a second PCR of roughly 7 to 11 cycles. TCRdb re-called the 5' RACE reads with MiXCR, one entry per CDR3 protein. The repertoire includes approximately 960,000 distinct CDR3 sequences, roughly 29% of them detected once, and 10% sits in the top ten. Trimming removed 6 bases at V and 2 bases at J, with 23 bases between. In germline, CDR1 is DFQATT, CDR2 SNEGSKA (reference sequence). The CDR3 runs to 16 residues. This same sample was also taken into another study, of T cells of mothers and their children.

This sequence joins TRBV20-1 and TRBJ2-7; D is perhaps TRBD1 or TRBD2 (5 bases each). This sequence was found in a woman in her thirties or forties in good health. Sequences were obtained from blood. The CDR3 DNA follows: TGCAGTGCCCGGCTTCAGGGAAGGACTGGAGCCTACGAGCAGTACTTC. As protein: CSARLQGRTGAYEQYF.